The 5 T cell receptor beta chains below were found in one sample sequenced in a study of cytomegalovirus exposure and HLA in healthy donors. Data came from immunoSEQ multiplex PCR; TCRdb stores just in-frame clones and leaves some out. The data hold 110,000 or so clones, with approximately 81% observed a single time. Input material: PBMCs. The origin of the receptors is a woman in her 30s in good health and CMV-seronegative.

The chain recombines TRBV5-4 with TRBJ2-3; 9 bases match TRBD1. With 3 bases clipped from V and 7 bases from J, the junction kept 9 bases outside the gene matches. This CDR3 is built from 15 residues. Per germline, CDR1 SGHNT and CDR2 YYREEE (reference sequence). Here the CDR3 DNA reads TGTGCCAGCAGCTCCCGGGACAGGGTAGTGAATACGCAGTATTTT. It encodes CASSSRDRVVNTQYF.

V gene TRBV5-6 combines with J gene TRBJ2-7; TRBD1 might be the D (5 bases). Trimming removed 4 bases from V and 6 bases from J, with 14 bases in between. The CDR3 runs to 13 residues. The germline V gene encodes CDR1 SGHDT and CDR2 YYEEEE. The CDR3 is CASSPRGLREQYF. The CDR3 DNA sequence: TGTGCCAGCAGCCCAAGGGGATTACGCGAGCAGTACTTC.

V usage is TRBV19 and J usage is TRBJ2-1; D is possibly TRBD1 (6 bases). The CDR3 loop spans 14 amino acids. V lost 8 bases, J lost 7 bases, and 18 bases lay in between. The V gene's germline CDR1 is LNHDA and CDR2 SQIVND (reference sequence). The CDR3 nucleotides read TGTGCCAGTCACCCATCAGGGGCGGGTAATGAGCAGTTCTTC. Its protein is CASHPSGAGNEQFF.

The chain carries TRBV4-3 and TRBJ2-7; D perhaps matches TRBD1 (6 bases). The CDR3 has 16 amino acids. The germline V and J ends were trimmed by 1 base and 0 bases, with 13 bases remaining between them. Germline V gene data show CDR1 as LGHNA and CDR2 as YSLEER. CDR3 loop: CASSQGGQMSSYEQYF. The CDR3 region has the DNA TGCGCCAGCAGCCAAGGAGGACAGATGTCCTCCTACGAGCAGTACTTC.

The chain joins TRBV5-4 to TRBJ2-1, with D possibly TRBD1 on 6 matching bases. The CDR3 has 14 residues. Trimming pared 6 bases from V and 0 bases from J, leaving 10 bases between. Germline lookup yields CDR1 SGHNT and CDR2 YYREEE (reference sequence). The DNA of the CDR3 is TGTGCCAGCACCCCGACAGGCTCCTACAATGAGCAGTTCTTC. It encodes CASTPTGSYNEQFF.